The next 12 T cell receptor beta chains were all read from a single sample in a study of T cell repertoires in cytomegalovirus infection. From the reads, TCRdb called clonotypes with MiXCR, one entry per CDR3 protein. The sample carries 600,000 to 800,000 distinct CDR3 sequences, approximately 24% recorded once. Sequencing was carried out using CD8+ T cells from PBMCs. The source is a human donor in good health (CMV status not recorded). Some clones in this sample may be carry-over from other donors' samples.

In this sample, this clonotype turned up a few times. The J gene is TRBJ2-1, the V gene TRBV20-1, with TRBD1 identical over 7 bases. The V segment lost 1 base and the J segment 2 bases; nucleotides outside the gene matches: 11. The CDR3 totals 17 residues. Germline values: CDR1 DFQATT, CDR2 SNEGSKA (reference sequence). CDR3 in amino acids: CSARGSAIGTAYNEQFF. The CDR3 bases are TGCAGTGCTAGAGGTTCGGCGATCGGGACAGCCTACAATGAGCAGTTCTTC.

J is TRBJ2-1 and V is TRBV28; D is tentatively TRBD1 or TRBD2 (5 bases each). Germline V lookup: CDR1 MDHEN, CDR2 SYDVKM. V was clipped by 3 bases and J by 6 bases, with 12 bases between them. The CDR3 runs to 14 residues. CDR3 nucleotides: TGTGCCAGCAGTTTGAGAGGGACCGGCAATGAGCAGTTCTTC. Its protein product is CASSLRGTGNEQFF.

This clonotype was seen repeatedly, ten times or more. This chain uses TRBV7-9 with TRBJ2-2; 8 positions agree with TRBD2. The CDR3 consists of 16 residues. CDR1 SEHNR and CDR2 FQNEAQ come from the germline V gene (reference sequence). Trimming took 5 bases from V and 4 from J; bases not matched to a gene: 9. CDR3 DNA: TGTGCCAGCAGCCCACCGGGGGGGCCTGGCACCGGGGAGCTGTTTTTT. Translated: CASSPPGGPGTGELFF.

The rearrangement links TRBV29-1 to TRBJ1-2; D possibly corresponds to TRBD1 (6 bases). Germline-derived CDR1 and CDR2 are SQVTM and ANQGSEA. The CDR3 contains 12 residues. V lost 3 bases and J lost 6, with 11 bases in between. The CDR3 nucleotides read TGCAGCGTTGACAGGGGTATGAATGGCTACACCTTC. Translated: CSVDRGMNGYTF.

This clonotype came up a few times. J is TRBJ2-1 and V is TRBV27; TRBD2 aligns across 12 bases. Germline CDR1 is MNHEY and CDR2 is SMNVEV (reference sequence). V lost 0 bases, J lost 8 bases, and 5 bases stayed unmatched. This CDR3 has 16 residues. CDR3 coding DNA: TGTGCCAGCAGTTTATCGCCTAGCGGGGGGGCCGATGAGCAGTTCTTC. Amino acids: CASSLSPSGGADEQFF.

Worth noting for this clonotype: This may arise from a read error, as a much more abundant clone is one base away. V gene TRBV7-3 combines with J gene TRBJ1-2; D is unresolved. Germline V CDR1 and CDR2: SGHTA, FQGTGA. This CDR3 is 14 amino acids long. The V gene lost 7 bases and the J gene lost 4 bases, with 16 bases spanning the gap. The CDR3: CASNQNLGGYGYTF. The CDR3 region has the DNA TGTGCCAGCAACCAAAATCTAGGTGGCTATGGCTACACCTTC.

The chain carries TRBV10-3 and TRBJ1-2; a weak D match, TRBD1 (5 bases). CDR1 is ENHRY, CDR2 SYGVKD, per germline. The CDR3 contains 12 residues. Between the trimmed V and J ends, which lost 3 bases and 6 bases, there was a span of 8 bases. This CDR3 is CAISEGADGYTF. CDR3 DNA sequence: TGTGCCATCAGTGAAGGGGCGGATGGCTACACCTTC.

On this clonotype itself: Mismatch with germline at one junction end may stem from a read error. This chain connects TRBV11-2 to TRBJ2-1; no reliable D call. CDR1 and CDR2 from the germline V gene are SGHAT and FQNNGV. CDR3 length: 13 amino acids. CDR3 coding DNA: TGTGCCAGCAGCTTAGTCCCCTACAATGATCAGTTCTTC. This codes for CASSLVPYNDQFF.

This clonotype was counted at least ten times. The chain uses TRBV6-6 and TRBJ2-1; D gene unclear. Deletions cut 5 bases from V and 3 bases from J, with 11 bases between. Germline CDR1 and CDR2: MNHNY and SVGAGI (reference sequence). The CDR3 is 14 residues long. Written as DNA, the CDR3 is TGTGCCAGCAGTGACCGACACCTCTACAATGAGCAGTTCTTC. The encoded protein is CASSDRHLYNEQFF.

V is TRBV18 and J is TRBJ2-7; D is perhaps TRBD2 (6 bases). The CDR3 loop spans 16 amino acids. Between the trimmed V and J ends, which lost 3 bases and 4 bases, there was a span of 19 bases. Looked up from germline, CDR1 is KGHSH and CDR2 is LQKENI. CDR3 loop: CASSPAEGAHVYEQYF. The CDR3 DNA is TGTGCCAGCTCACCTGCGGAGGGTGCCCATGTTTACGAGCAGTACTTC.

This clonotype occurred a few times. The chain uses TRBV6-8 and TRBJ2-3; 9 nucleotides agree with TRBD1. V shed 2 bases and J 7 bases; nucleotides not matched to a gene: 19. CDR3 length: 19 amino acids. CDR1 MNHGY and CDR2 SAAAGT come from the germline V gene. The CDR3 nucleotides read TGTGCCAGCAGTTACCAGTACTTGGACAGGGGAATTTTTTTTAATACGCAGTATTTT. The encoded protein is CASSYQYLDRGIFFNTQYF.

Many counts were recorded for this clonotype. The chain is built from TRBV6-6 and TRBJ2-7; 8 nucleotides agree with TRBD2. This CDR3 region has 18 residues. V was pared by 0 bases and J by 4 bases, with 14 bases of the junction left unmatched. CDR1 is MNHNY, CDR2 SVGAGI, per germline (reference sequence). The CDR3 protein is CASSYSILGRGDGYEQYV. CDR3 nucleotide sequence: TGTGCCAGCAGTTACTCGATTCTCGGGCGGGGGGACGGGTACGAGCAGTACGTC.